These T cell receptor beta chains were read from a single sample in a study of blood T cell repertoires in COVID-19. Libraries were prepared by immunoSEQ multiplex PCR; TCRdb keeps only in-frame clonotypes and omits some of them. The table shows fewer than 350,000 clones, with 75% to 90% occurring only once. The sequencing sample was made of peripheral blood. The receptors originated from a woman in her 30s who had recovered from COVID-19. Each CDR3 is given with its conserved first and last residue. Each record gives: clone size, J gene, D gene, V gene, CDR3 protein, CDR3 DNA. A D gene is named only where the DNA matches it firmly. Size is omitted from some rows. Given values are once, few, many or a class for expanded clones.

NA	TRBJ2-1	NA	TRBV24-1	CATSDRSGLYHNEQFF	TGTGCCACCAGTGATCGTAGCGGACTATACCACAATGAGCAGTTCTTC
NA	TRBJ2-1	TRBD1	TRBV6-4	CASSDTLVGGGYNEQFF	TGTGCCAGCAGTGATACCTTAGTAGGGGGCGGTTACAATGAGCAGTTCTTC
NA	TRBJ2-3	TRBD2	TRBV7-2	CASSRSGSADTQYF	TGTGCCAGCAGCCGTAGCGGGAGTGCAGATACGCAGTATTTT
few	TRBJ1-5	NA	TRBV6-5	CASSYSGGSNQPQHF	TGTGCCAGCAGTTACTCCGGGGGAAGCAATCAGCCCCAGCATTTT
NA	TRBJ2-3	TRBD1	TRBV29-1	CSVEGQGVTDTQYF	TGCAGCGTTGAGGGACAGGGGGTCACAGATACGCAGTATTTT
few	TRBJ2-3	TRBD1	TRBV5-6	CASSVLQGPPLDTQYF	TGTGCCAGCAGCGTCTTACAGGGGCCGCCCTTAGATACGCAGTATTTT
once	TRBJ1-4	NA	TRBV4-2	CASSRAGGNEKLFF	TGTGCCAGCAGCCGCGCGGGGGGTAATGAAAAACTGTTTTTT
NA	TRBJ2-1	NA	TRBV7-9	CASSSGYNEQFF	TGTGCCAGCAGCTCCGGCTACAATGAGCAGTTCTTC
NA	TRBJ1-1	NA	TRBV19	CATREGTEAFF	TGTGCCACCCGGGAAGGCACTGAAGCTTTCTTT
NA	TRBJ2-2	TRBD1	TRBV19	CASSIIIGRQGVTGELFF	TGTGCCAGTAGTATAATTATAGGTCGACAGGGAGTCACCGGGGAGCTGTTTTTT
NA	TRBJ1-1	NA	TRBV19	CASNRWTEAFF	TGTGCCAGTAACAGGTGGACTGAAGCTTTCTTT
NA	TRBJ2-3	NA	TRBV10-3	CAIIAPSTDTQYF	TGTGCCATCATAGCCCCTAGCACAGATACGCAGTATTTT
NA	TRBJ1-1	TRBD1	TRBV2	CASDSTGGRTEAFF	TGTGCCAGCGATTCAACAGGGGGCCGGACTGAAGCTTTCTTT
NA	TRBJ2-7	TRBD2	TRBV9	CASSVAAAGGPYEQYF	TGTGCCAGCAGCGTAGCCGCAGCGGGAGGGCCGTACGAGCAGTACTTC
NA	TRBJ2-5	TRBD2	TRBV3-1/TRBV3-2	CASSQDGAGLAETQYF	TGTGCCAGCAGCCAAGATGGAGCGGGGTTGGCGGAGACCCAGTACTTC
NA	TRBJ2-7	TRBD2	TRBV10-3	CAISEGAGGYEQYF	TGTGCCATCAGTGAGGGAGCGGGAGGCTACGAGCAGTACTTC
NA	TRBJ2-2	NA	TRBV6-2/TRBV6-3	CASSYRQGEELFF	TGTGCCAGCAGTTACAGGCAGGGTGAGGAGCTGTTTTTT
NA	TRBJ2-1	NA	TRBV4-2	CASSQDLYRGSYNEQFF	TGTGCCAGCAGCCAAGATCTCTATCGGGGTTCCTACAATGAGCAGTTCTTC
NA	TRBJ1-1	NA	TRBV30	CAWVPRTGKAFF	TGTGCCTGGGTGCCCCGCACAGGGAAAGCTTTCTTT
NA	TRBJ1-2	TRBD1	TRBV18	CASSLTGDSYTF	TGTGCCAGCTCACTGACAGGGGACAGCTACACCTTC
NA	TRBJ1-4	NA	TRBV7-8	CASSLVYYISTNEKLFF	TGTGCCAGCAGCTTAGTGTACTACATCTCAACTAATGAAAAACTGTTTTTT
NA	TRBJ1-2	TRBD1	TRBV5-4	CASSWGTGGDGYTF	TGTGCCAGCAGCTGGGGGACAGGGGGCGATGGCTACACCTTC
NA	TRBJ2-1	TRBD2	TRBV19	CASSIVTGGYNEQFF	TGTGCCAGTAGTATAGTGACGGGAGGATACAATGAGCAGTTCTTC
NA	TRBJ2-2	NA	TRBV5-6	CASSLGSAGNTGELFF	TGTGCCAGCAGCTTGGGGTCCGCGGGGAACACCGGGGAGCTGTTTTTT
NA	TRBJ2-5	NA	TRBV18	CASSPIGGAGETQYF	TGTGCCAGCTCACCAATAGGTGGGGCTGGAGAGACCCAGTACTTC
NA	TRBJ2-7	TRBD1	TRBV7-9	CASSLRDSGSYEQYF	TGTGCCAGCAGCCTCCGGGACAGTGGGTCCTACGAGCAGTACTTC
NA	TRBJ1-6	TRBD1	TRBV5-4	CASSGGQGQKSSYNSPLHF	TGTGCCAGCAGCGGCGGACAGGGCCAAAAGAGCTCCTATAATTCACCCCTCCACTTT
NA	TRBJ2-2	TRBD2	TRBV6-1	CASSVAGQNTGELFF	TGTGCCAGCAGTGTAGCGGGGCAAAACACCGGGGAGCTGTTTTTT
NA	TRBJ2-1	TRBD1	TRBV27	CTPDRGLNEQFF	TGTACCCCGGACAGGGGGCTCAATGAGCAGTTCTTC
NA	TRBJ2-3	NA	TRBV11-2	CASSLWGQGSTDTQYF	TGTGCCAGCAGCTTATGGGGGCAGGGGAGCACAGATACGCAGTATTTT
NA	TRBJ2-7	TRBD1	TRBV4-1	CASSQSDRGMYEQYF	TGCGCCAGCAGCCAATCGGACAGGGGAATGTACGAGCAGTACTTC
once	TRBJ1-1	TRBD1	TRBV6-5	CASSLTGFTEAFF	TGTGCCAGCAGCCTGACAGGGTTCACTGAAGCTTTCTTT
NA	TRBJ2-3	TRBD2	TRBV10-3	CAISELAGGGTDTQYF	TGTGCCATCAGTGAGTTAGCGGGAGGCGGTACAGATACGCAGTATTTT
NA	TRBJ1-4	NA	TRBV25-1	CASSGGQIEKLFF	TGTGCCAGCAGTGGAGGGCAAATTGAAAAACTGTTTTTT
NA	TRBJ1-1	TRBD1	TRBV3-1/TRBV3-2	CASSPQGAVGTEAFF	TGTGCCAGCAGCCCACAGGGGGCGGTCGGCACTGAAGCTTTCTTT
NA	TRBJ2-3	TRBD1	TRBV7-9	CASSFRQGRTDTQYF	TGTGCCAGCAGCTTCCGACAGGGCCGCACAGATACGCAGTATTTT
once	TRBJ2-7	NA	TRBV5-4	CASSLGGTLRDYEQYF	TGTGCCAGCAGCTTGGGCGGGACTTTGAGAGACTACGAGCAGTACTTC
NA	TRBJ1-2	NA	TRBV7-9	CASSPPGGGNGYTF	TGTGCCAGCAGCCCACCGGGGGGCGGAAATGGCTACACCTTC
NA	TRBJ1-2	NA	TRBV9	CASSVGPQGNYGYTF	TGTGCCAGCAGCGTAGGACCTCAGGGAAACTATGGCTACACCTTC
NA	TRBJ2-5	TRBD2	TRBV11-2	CASSLILAGLETQYF	TGTGCCAGCAGCTTAATACTAGCGGGGTTGGAGACCCAGTACTTC
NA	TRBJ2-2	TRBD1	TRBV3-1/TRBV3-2	CASSQAGQGAGELFF	TGTGCCAGCAGCCAAGCGGGACAGGGGGCCGGGGAGCTGTTTTTT
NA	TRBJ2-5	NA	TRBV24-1	CATSDTRETAAQYF	TGTGCCACCAGTGATACGCGGGAAACGGCGGCCCAGTACTTC
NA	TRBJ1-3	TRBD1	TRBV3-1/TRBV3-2	CASSQVAGGLSGNTIYF	TGTGCCAGCAGCCAAGTTGCAGGGGGCCTCTCTGGAAACACCATATATTTT
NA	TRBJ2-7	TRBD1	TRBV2	CASRRGTGEEQYF	TGTGCCAGCAGGAGGGGGACAGGGGAAGAGCAGTACTTC
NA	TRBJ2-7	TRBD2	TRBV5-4	CASSPTGTSGRAGREQYF	TGTGCCAGCAGTCCGACCGGGACTAGCGGGAGGGCCGGGCGCGAGCAGTACTTC
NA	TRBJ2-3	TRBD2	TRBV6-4	CASSEGLAGVDTQYF	TGTGCCAGCAGTGAGGGCCTAGCGGGGGTGGATACGCAGTATTTT
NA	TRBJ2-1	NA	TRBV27	CASSSSGLEQFF	TGTGCCAGCAGTAGCTCAGGGCTTGAGCAGTTCTTC
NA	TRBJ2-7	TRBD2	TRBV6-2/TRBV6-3	CASSKGLAGGYEQYF	TGTGCCAGCAGTAAGGGACTAGCGGGAGGCTACGAGCAGTACTTC
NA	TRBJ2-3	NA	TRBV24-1	CATSGGSGYTDTQYF	TGTGCCACCAGTGGGGGTAGCGGATACACAGATACGCAGTATTTT
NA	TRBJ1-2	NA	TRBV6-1	CASSEAGTGPLNYGYTF	TGTGCCAGCAGTGAAGCTGGAACAGGCCCTCTTAACTATGGCTACACCTTC
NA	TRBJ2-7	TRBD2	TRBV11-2	CASRDGLAGAYEQYF	TGTGCCAGCAGGGACGGACTAGCGGGGGCCTACGAGCAGTACTTC
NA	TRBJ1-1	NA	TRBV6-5	CASSRYTEAFF	TGTGCCAGCAGCCGGTACACTGAAGCTTTCTTT
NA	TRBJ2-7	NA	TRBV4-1	CASSQDWGAENSYEQYF	TGCGCCAGCAGCCAAGATTGGGGAGCGGAGAACTCCTACGAGCAGTACTTC
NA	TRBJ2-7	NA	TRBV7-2	CASTTGIYEQYF	TGTGCCAGCACAACGGGGATCTACGAGCAGTACTTC